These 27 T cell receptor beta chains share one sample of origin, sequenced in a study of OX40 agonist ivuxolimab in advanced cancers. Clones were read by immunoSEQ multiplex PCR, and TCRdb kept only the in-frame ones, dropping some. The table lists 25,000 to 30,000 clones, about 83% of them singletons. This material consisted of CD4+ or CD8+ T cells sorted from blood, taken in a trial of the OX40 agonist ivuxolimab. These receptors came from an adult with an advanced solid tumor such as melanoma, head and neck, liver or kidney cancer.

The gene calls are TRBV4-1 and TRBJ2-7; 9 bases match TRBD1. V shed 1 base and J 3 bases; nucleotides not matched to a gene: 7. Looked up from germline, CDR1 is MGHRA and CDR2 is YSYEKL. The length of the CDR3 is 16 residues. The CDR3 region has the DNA TGCGCCAGCAGCCAAGTTCGCGGGACAGGGTTCTACGAGCAGTACTTC. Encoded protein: CASSQVRGTGFYEQYF.

The DNA of the CDR3 is TGCGCCAGCAGCCCCCGAGGGGCCAGCGGGGGGGCCTACGAGCAGTACTTC. This codes for CASSPRGASGGAYEQYF. The rearrangement links TRBV4-1 to TRBJ2-7; 10 bases align to TRBD2. Trimming at V came to 4 bases and at J to 2 bases, leaving 11 bases not matched to a gene. The CDR3 has 17 amino acids. CDR1 and CDR2 (germline): MGHRA, YSYEKL.

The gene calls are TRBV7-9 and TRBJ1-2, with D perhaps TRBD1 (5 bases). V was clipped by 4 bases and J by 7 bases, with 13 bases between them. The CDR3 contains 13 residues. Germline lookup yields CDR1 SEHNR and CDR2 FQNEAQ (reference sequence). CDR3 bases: TGTGCCAGCAGCTCCCGGGCAGGGACTGGCTACACCTTC. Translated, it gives CASSSRAGTGYTF.

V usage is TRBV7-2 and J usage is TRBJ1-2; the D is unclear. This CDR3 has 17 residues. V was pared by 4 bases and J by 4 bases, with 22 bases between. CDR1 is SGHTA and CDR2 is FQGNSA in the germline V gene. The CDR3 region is CASSSTPGWTEGYGYTF. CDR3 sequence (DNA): TGTGCCAGCAGCTCTACCCCGGGGTGGACGGAAGGCTATGGCTACACCTTC.

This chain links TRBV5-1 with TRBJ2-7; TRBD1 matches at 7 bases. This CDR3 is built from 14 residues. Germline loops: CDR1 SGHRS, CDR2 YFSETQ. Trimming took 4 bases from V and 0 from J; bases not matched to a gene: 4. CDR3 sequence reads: CASSLRTGSYEQYF. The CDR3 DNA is TGCGCCAGCAGCCTCAGGACAGGCTCCTACGAGCAGTACTTC.

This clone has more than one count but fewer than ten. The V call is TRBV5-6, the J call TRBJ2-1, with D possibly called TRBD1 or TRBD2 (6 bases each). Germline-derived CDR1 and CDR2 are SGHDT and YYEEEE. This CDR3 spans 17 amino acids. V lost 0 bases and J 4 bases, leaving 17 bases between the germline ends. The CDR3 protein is CASSLAVWGAGYNEQFF. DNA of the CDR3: TGTGCCAGCAGCTTGGCGGTTTGGGGGGCGGGTTACAATGAGCAGTTCTTC.

CDR3 residues: CASSWGQPGNQPQHF. DNA of the CDR3: TGTGCCAGCAGTTGGGGACAGCCGGGTAATCAGCCCCAGCATTTT. The chain joins TRBV6-5 to TRBJ1-5, with 7 bases fitting TRBD1. Trimming at V came to 4 bases and at J to 4 bases, leaving 7 bases not matched to a gene. The CDR3 spans 15 residues. Germline-derived CDR1 and CDR2 are MNHEY and SVGAGI.

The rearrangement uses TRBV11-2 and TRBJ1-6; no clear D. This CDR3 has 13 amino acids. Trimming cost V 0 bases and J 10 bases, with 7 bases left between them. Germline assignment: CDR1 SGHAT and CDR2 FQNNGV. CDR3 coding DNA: TGTGCCAGCAGCTTAGATCATGGGTCACCCCTCCACTTT. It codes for CASSLDHGSPLHF.

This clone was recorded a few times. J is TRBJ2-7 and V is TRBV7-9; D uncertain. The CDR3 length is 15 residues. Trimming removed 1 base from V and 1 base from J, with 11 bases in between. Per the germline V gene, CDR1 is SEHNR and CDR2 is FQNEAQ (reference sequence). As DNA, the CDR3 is TGTGCCAGCAGCTTAGAGGGTTTTAGTTCCTACGAGCAGTACTTC. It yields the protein CASSLEGFSSYEQYF. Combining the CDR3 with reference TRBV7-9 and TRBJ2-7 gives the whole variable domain DTGVSQNPRHKITKRGQNVTFRCDPISEHNRLYWYRQTLGQGPEFLTYFQNEAQLEKSRLLSDRFSAERPKGSFSTLEIQRTEQGDSAMYLCASSLEGFSSYEQYFGPGTRLTVT.

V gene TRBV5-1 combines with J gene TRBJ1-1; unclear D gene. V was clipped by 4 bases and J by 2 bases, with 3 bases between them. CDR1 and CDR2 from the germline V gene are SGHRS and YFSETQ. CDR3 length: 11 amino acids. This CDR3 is CASSGNTEAFF. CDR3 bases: TGCGCCAGCAGCGGAAACACTGAAGCTTTCTTT.

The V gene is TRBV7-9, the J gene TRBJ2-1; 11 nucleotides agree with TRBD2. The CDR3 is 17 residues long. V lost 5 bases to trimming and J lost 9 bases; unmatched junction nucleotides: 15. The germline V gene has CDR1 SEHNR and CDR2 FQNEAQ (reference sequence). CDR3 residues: CASSTTLAGAKGGEQFF. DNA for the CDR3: TGTGCCAGCAGCACTACACTAGCGGGGGCTAAAGGGGGTGAGCAGTTCTTC.

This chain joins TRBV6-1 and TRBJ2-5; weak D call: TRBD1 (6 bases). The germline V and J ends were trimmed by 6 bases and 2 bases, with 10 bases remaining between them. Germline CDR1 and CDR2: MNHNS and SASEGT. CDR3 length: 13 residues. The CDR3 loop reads CASRDRNQETQYF. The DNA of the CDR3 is TGTGCCAGCAGGGACAGAAATCAAGAGACCCAGTACTTC.

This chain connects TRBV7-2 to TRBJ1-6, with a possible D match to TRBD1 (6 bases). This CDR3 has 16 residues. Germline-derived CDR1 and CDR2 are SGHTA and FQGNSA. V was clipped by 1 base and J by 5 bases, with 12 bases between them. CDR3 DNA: TGTGCCAGCAGCTTAGAAGGGGGGTGGAATAATTCACCCCTCCACTTT. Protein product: CASSLEGGWNNSPLHF.

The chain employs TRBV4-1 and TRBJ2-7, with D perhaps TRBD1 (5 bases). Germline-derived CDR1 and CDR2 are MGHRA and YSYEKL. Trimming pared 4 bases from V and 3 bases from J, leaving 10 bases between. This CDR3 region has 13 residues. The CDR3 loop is CASSPDSYYEQYF. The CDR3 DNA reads TGCGCCAGCAGCCCCGACAGTTACTACGAGCAGTACTTC.

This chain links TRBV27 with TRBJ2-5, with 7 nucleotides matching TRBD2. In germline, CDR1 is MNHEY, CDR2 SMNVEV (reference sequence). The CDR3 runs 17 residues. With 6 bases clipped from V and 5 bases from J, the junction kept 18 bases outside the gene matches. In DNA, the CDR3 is TGTGCCAGCAGCTCAACTCTACAGACGGGGAGGGTTGAGACCCAGTACTTC. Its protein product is CASSSTLQTGRVETQYF.

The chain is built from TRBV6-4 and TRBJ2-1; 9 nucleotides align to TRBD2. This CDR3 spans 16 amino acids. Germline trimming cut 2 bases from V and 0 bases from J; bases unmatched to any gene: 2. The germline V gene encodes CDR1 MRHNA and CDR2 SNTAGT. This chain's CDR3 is CASSDLAGTSYNEQFF. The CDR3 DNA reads TGTGCCAGCAGTGACCTAGCGGGGACCTCCTACAATGAGCAGTTCTTC.

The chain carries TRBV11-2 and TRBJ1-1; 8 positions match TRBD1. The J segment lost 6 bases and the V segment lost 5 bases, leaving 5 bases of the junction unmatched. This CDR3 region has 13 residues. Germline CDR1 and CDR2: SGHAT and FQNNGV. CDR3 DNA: TGTGCCAGCAGCCCCGGGACAGGCGCTGAAGCTTTCTTT. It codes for CASSPGTGAEAFF.

CDR3 bases: TGTGCCAGCAGCTTAGTTATACAGGCAAACGTCCTGACTTTC. Translated: CASSLVIQANVLTF. J is TRBJ2-6 and V is TRBV7-9; maybe TRBD1 (5 bases). V was trimmed by 1 base and J by 10 bases, leaving 11 bases between them. CDR1 is SEHNR, CDR2 FQNEAQ, per germline (reference sequence). This CDR3 has 14 residues.

The CDR3 spells CASRKYEQYF. The CDR3 DNA reads as TGTGCCAGCAGGAAATACGAGCAGTACTTC. This chain connects TRBV6-1 to TRBJ2-7; no definite D call. The germline V gene encodes CDR1 MNHNS and CDR2 SASEGT. This CDR3 is built from 10 residues. The V end lost 6 bases, the J end lost 4 bases, and 4 bases lay between the germline ends.

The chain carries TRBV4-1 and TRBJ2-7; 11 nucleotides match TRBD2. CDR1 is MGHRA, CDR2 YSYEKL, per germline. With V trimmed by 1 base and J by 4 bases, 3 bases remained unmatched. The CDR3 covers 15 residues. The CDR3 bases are TGCGCCAGCAGCCAAGTACTAGCGGGGGTGTACGAGCAGTACTTC. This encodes CASSQVLAGVYEQYF.

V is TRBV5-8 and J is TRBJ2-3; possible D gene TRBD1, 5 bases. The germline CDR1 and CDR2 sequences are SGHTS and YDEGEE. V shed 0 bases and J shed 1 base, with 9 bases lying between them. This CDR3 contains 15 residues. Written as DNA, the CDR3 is TGTGCCAGCAGCTTGGTCAGGGCCCGCACAGATACGCAGTATTTT. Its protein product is CASSLVRARTDTQYF.

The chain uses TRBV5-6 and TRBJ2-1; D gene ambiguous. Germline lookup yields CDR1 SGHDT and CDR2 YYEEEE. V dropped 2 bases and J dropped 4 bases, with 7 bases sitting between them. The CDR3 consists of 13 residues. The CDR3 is CASSFDRYNEQFF. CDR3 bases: TGTGCCAGCAGCTTTGACCGGTACAATGAGCAGTTCTTC.

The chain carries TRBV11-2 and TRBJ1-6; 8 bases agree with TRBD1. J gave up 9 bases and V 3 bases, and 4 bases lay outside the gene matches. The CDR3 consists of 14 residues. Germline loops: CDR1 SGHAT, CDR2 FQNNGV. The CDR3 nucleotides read TGTGCCAGCAGCTTGGGGACAGGAGGTTCACCCCTCCACTTT. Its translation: CASSLGTGGSPLHF.

The CDR3 here is CASSRDSNYEQYF. Here the CDR3 DNA reads TGTGCCAGCAGTCGCGATTCCAACTACGAGCAGTACTTC. The genes are TRBV5-3 and TRBJ2-7; D remains unclear. TRBV5-3 is reported as an ORF; its role is uncertain. Trimming removed 8 bases from V and 3 bases from J, with 15 bases in between. The CDR3 sequence is 13 residues long.

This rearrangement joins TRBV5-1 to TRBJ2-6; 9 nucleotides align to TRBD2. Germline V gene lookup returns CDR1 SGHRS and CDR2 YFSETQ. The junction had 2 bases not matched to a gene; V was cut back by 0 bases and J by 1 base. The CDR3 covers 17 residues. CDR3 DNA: TGCGCCAGCAGCTTGGACCTAGCGGGGTCTGGGGCCAACGTCCTGACTTTC. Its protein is CASSLDLAGSGANVLTF.

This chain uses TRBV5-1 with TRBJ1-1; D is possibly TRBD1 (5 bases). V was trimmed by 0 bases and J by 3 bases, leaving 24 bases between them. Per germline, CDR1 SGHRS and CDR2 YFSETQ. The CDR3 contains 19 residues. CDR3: CASSLVGGPLGALDTEAFF. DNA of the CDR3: TGCGCCAGCAGCTTGGTTGGCGGACCGTTAGGGGCTTTGGACACTGAAGCTTTCTTT.

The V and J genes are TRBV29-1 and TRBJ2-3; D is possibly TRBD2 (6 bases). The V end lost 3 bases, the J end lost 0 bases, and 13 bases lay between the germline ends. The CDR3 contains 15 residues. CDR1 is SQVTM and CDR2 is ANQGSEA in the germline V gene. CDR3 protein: CSVEGDFPSTDTQYF. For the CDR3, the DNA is TGCAGCGTTGAGGGGGACTTCCCTAGCACAGATACGCAGTATTTT.